Following are 26 T cell receptor beta chains from one sample sequenced in a study of cytomegalovirus exposure and HLA in healthy donors. The PCR used 60 Vbeta and 13 Jbeta primers. The table came from immunoSEQ multiplex PCR; TCRdb's copy has only in-frame clones and leaves some out. Counted here are 150,000 to 200,000 clones, roughly 80% occurring once; the ten biggest clones make up roughly 3%. Sequencing was performed on PBMCs. The source of these receptors is a woman between 40 and 55 years old in good health and CMV-seronegative.

The V and J genes are TRBV7-9 and TRBJ1-6; D ambiguous. V was cut by 1 base and J by 7 bases, with 5 bases left in between. This CDR3 has 13 amino acids. Germline-derived CDR1 and CDR2 are SEHNR and FQNEAQ (reference sequence). The CDR3 protein is CASSLDENSPLHF. The CDR3, as DNA: TGTGCCAGCAGCTTAGACGAGAATTCACCCCTCCACTTT.

J is TRBJ2-1 and V is TRBV27; TRBD2 agrees at 10 bases. The germline gives CDR1 MNHEY, CDR2 SMNVEV (reference sequence). CDR3 size: 15 residues. V lost 6 bases and J lost 3; bases outside the gene matches: 5. The chain's CDR3 is CASSLLAGYYNEQFF. The DNA for the CDR3 is TGTGCCAGCAGCTTACTAGCGGGGTACTACAATGAGCAGTTCTTC.

The chain uses TRBV7-3 and TRBJ1-2, with D possibly matching TRBD1 (6 bases). The CDR3 length is 14 residues. Germline V lookup: CDR1 SGHTA, CDR2 FQGTGA. V was pared by 4 bases and J by 4 bases, with 13 bases between. The CDR3 region is CASSSGQPFYGYTF. In nucleotides, the CDR3 is TGTGCCAGCAGCTCCGGACAGCCTTTCTATGGCTACACCTTC. The full variable domain, rest sourced from reference TRBV7-3 and TRBJ1-2, is GAGVSQTPSNKVTEKGKYVELRCDPISGHTALYWYRQSLGQGPEFLIYFQGTGAADDSGLPNDRFFAVRPEGSVSTLKIQRTERGDSAVYLCASSSGQPFYGYTFGSGTRLTVV.

The V call is TRBV5-1, the J call TRBJ2-5; TRBD1 aligns across 8 bases. Germline CDR1 reads SGHRS; CDR2 reads YFSETQ. This CDR3 comprises 14 residues. With 3 bases clipped from V and 1 base from J, the junction kept 2 bases outside the gene matches. The CDR3 is CASSWTGPQETQYF. DNA for the CDR3: TGCGCCAGCAGCTGGACAGGGCCCCAAGAGACCCAGTACTTC.

V is TRBV6-5 and J is TRBJ2-5; tentative D call: TRBD2 (7 bases). V lost 5 bases to trimming and J lost 5 bases, with 18 bases between them. Germline CDR1 is MNHEY and CDR2 is SVGAGI. This CDR3 has 15 residues. CDR3 bases: TGTGCCAGCAGTGGGGGGAGGGGGGAAGTGGAGACCCAGTACTTC. As protein: CASSGGRGEVETQYF.

This clone was recorded only once. The chain has TRBV28 and TRBJ1-4, with 7 bases matching TRBD1. The germline V gene has CDR1 MDHEN and CDR2 SYDVKM. This CDR3 has 15 amino acids. V shed 0 bases and J 4 bases; nucleotides not matched to a gene: 2. This CDR3 is CASSLWGQFNEKLFF. The CDR3 DNA reads TGTGCCAGCAGTTTATGGGGACAGTTTAATGAAAAACTGTTTTTT.

The J gene is TRBJ2-1, the V gene TRBV28, with TRBD2 identical over 8 bases. The CDR3 extends over 16 amino acids. Looked up from germline, CDR1 is MDHEN and CDR2 is SYDVKM. Trimming at V came to 2 bases and at J to 3 bases, leaving 6 bases not matched to a gene. CDR3 DNA sequence: TGTGCCAGCAGTTTAGCCGGGGGGGGACTCTACAATGAGCAGTTCTTC. Its protein is CASSLAGGGLYNEQFF. Full variable domain (missing parts from reference TRBV28 and TRBJ2-1): DVKVTQSSRYLVKRTGEKVFLECVQDMDHENMFWYRQDPGLGLRLIYFSYDVKMKEKGDIPEGYSVSREKKERFSLILESASTNQTSMYLCASSLAGGGLYNEQFFGPGTRLTVL.

The rearrangement links TRBV7-8 to TRBJ1-5, with D maybe TRBD1 (6 bases). Germline CDR1 SGHVS, CDR2 FQNEAQ. CDR3 size: 21 residues. With 0 bases removed from V and 7 bases from J, the gap between germline ends came to 31 bases. The CDR3 loop reads CASSLAPKQGRDKSSWQPQHF. CDR3 sequence (DNA): TGTGCCAGCAGCTTAGCGCCCAAGCAGGGTAGGGACAAAAGTTCATGGCAGCCCCAGCATTTT.

This chain's CDR3 is CASSSGQPSYNEQFF. In DNA form, the CDR3 reads TGTGCCAGCTCCTCGGGACAGCCCTCCTACAATGAGCAGTTCTTC. The V call is TRBV18, the J call TRBJ2-1, with 7 bases matching TRBD1. From germline, CDR1 is KGHSH and CDR2 LQKENI. The ends lost 6 bases at V and 0 bases at J; junction bases unmatched: 5. The CDR3 has 15 amino acids.

This chain links TRBV5-1 with TRBJ1-1; the D gene is possibly TRBD1 (5 bases). The germline gives CDR1 SGHRS, CDR2 YFSETQ. V dropped 1 base and J dropped 1 base, with 23 bases sitting between them. The CDR3 is 19 residues long. CDR3 in amino acids: CASSLKAGKGYGPNTEAFF. The CDR3 bases are TGCGCCAGCAGCTTGAAGGCAGGGAAAGGTTACGGGCCGAACACTGAAGCTTTCTTT. The full variable domain, in which reference TRBV5-1 and TRBJ1-1 provide the parts outside the CDR3, is KAGVTQTPRYLIKTRGQQVTLSCSPISGHRSVSWYQQTPGQGLQFLFEYFSETQRNKGNFPGRFSGRQFSNSRSEMNVSTLELGDSALYLCASSLKAGKGYGPNTEAFFGQGTRLTVV.

This sequence joins TRBV9 and TRBJ2-5, with 8 bases fitting TRBD1. CDR1 and CDR2 (germline): SGDLS, YYNGEE. The CDR3 loop spans 15 amino acids. The V and J ends lost 6 bases and 5 bases, in that order; junction bases with no gene match: 12. Here the CDR3 reads CASTGAAGGGETQYF. Here the CDR3 DNA reads TGTGCCAGCACCGGGGCGGCAGGGGGCGGGGAGACCCAGTACTTC.

V and J are TRBV4-2 and TRBJ2-5; tentatively, D is TRBD1 (6 bases). Germline CDR1 reads LGHNA; CDR2 reads YNFKEQ. With 4 bases removed from V and 3 bases from J, the gap between germline ends came to 12 bases. The CDR3 runs to 14 residues. This CDR3 is CASSRGGQKETQYF. Written as DNA, the CDR3 is TGTGCCAGCAGCCGTGGTGGACAGAAAGAGACCCAGTACTTC.

In its sample, this clone was seen once. The chain carries TRBV20-1 and TRBJ1-2; 7 bases are shared with TRBD1. Germline V gene lookup returns CDR1 DFQATT and CDR2 SNEGSKA (reference sequence). The CDR3 contains 11 residues. The CDR3 DNA reads as TGCAGGGGCCAAGGGGGCTCTGGCTACACCTTC. Its protein product is CRGQGGSGYTF.

This sequence joins TRBV4-2 and TRBJ1-6, with TRBD1 matching 7 bases. V lost 1 base to trimming and J lost 3 bases; unmatched junction nucleotides: 0. This CDR3 has 15 amino acids. CDR1 and CDR2 (germline): LGHNA, YNFKEQ. The CDR3 nucleotides read TGTGCCAGCAGCCAAGGGGACAGCTATAATTCACCCCTCCACTTT. It translates to CASSQGDSYNSPLHF.

This chain joins TRBV10-2 and TRBJ2-7; D unresolved. Between the trimmed V and J ends, which lost 6 bases and 0 bases, there was a span of 3 bases. In germline, CDR1 is WSHSY, CDR2 SAAADI. The CDR3 is made up of 11 amino acids. DNA of the CDR3: TGCGCCAGCAGAGCCTCCTACGAGCAGTACTTC. Its protein product is CASRASYEQYF.

A single count supports this clone. The chain carries TRBV10-3 and TRBJ2-1, with D tentatively TRBD2 (6 bases). V was clipped by 3 bases and J by 9 bases, with 12 bases between them. The CDR3 is 13 amino acids. From germline, CDR1 is ENHRY and CDR2 SYGVKD. CDR3 in amino acids: CAISEGGVAEQFF. The DNA of the CDR3 is TGTGCCATCAGTGAAGGCGGGGTGGCTGAGCAGTTCTTC.

The rearrangement uses TRBV7-3 and TRBJ2-3; no clear D. The CDR3 totals 13 residues. Germline V gene lookup returns CDR1 SGHTA and CDR2 FQGTGA. Trimming took 6 bases from V and 4 from J, leaving 11 bases between them. This chain's CDR3 is CASRTVTADTQYF. In DNA, the CDR3 is TGTGCCAGCAGAACTGTCACGGCAGATACGCAGTATTTT.

This chain links TRBV11-2 with TRBJ2-7; 13 bases line up with TRBD2. V was clipped by 2 bases and J by 4 bases; unmatched bases: 5. The length of the CDR3 is 16 residues. Germline V gene sequence: CDR1 SGHAT, CDR2 FQNNGV. This CDR3 is CASSLNPTSGGYEQYF. CDR3 nucleotide sequence: TGTGCCAGCAGCTTAAACCCGACTAGCGGGGGGTACGAGCAGTACTTC.

V usage is TRBV6-1 and J usage is TRBJ1-1; D unresolved. The ends were cut back, 3 bases at V and 3 bases at J, with 11 bases in the middle. The CDR3 has 14 residues. CDR1 and CDR2 from the germline V gene are MNHNS and SASEGT. CDR3: CASSESEGHTEAFF. CDR3 DNA sequence: TGTGCCAGCAGTGAGTCTGAGGGCCACACTGAAGCTTTCTTT.

J is TRBJ2-3 and V is TRBV5-1, with unresolved D. The V gene's germline CDR1 is SGHRS and CDR2 YFSETQ. CDR3 size: 17 residues. V was cut by 4 bases and J by 2 bases, with 20 bases left in between. The CDR3 nucleotides read TGCGCCAGCAGCAGAAGTGCTTGGCAGTCAACCACAGATACGCAGTATTTT. Translation: CASSRSAWQSTTDTQYF.

J is TRBJ1-2 and V is TRBV6-6, with D possibly matching TRBD1 (6 bases). The CDR3 has 13 amino acids. V shed 5 bases and J shed 4 bases, with 11 bases lying between them. Germline assignment: CDR1 MNHNY and CDR2 SVGAGI (reference sequence). The CDR3: CASSKTGSYGYTF. CDR3 in DNA: TGTGCCAGCAGTAAGACAGGTAGCTATGGCTACACCTTC.

The gene calls are TRBV21-1 and TRBJ2-1; TRBD2 reflects the table's D call only, with no check against the DNA. TRBV21-1 is termed a pseudogene. This CDR3 comprises 18 residues. CDR3 sequence: CASSLRRGGPINHNEQFF. The CDR3 DNA sequence: TGTGCCAGCAGCCTGAGACGGGGGGGGCCAATAAACCACAATGAGCAGTTCTTC.

J is TRBJ2-3 and V is TRBV6-1, with TRBD1 identical over 7 bases. The CDR3 runs 15 residues. Germline loops: CDR1 MNHNS, CDR2 SASEGT. V was pared by 3 bases and J by 2 bases, with 5 bases of the junction left unmatched. The CDR3 DNA sequence: TGTGCCAGCAGTGATGAGGGACAGACCACAGATACGCAGTATTTT. Residues: CASSDEGQTTDTQYF.

The J gene is TRBJ2-1, the V gene TRBV5-1, with 10 bases aligning to TRBD1. This CDR3 is built from 16 residues. V gave up 4 bases and J gave up 10 bases; unmatched junction bases: 14. CDR1 is SGHRS, CDR2 YFSETQ, per germline. The CDR3, as DNA: TGCGCCAGCAGCGCCTCCGGGACAGGGGCAATTGGGGAGCAGTTCTTC. It translates to CASSASGTGAIGEQFF.

This clone was observed a few times. The chain uses TRBV27 and TRBJ1-1; 8 nucleotides agree with TRBD1. CDR3 length: 13 amino acids. J lost 13 bases, V lost 5 bases, and 12 bases had no gene match. Germline CDR1 MNHEY, CDR2 SMNVEV (reference sequence). The CDR3 reads CASSTTRTGNGFF. As DNA, the CDR3 is TGTGCCAGCAGTACCACGCGGACAGGGAACGGTTTCTTT.

This chain connects TRBV6-5 to TRBJ1-5, with TRBD1 identical over 7 bases. The trim removed 5 bases at V and 2 bases at J, leaving 6 bases unmatched. The CDR3 totals 15 residues. The germline gives CDR1 MNHEY, CDR2 SVGAGI. The CDR3 nucleotides are TGTGCCAGCAGTCGTGACAGGGCTGGCAATCAGCCCCAGCATTTT. Translation gives CASSRDRAGNQPQHF.